This T cell receptor beta chain was observed in a study of cytotoxic CD8 clonotypes in ibrutinib-treated CLL. Turning to the study itself: Partial responses numbered approximately 24 and complete responses 2; after a median about 74 months, roughly 15 stayed remitted and approximately twelve progressed.

This clone was counted only a few times. Libraries were prepared by immunoSEQ multiplex PCR; TCRdb keeps only in-frame clonotypes and omits some of them. The sample consists of over 120,000 clones, about three quarters of them appearing once. The clonotype was recovered from a human donor with chronic lymphocytic leukemia. Sequencing was performed on PBMCs, taken after 24 months of ibrutinib treatment.

The CDR3 nucleotides read TGTGCCAGCAGCCAAGGAACAGGGGCCCCTAGGAATGAGCAGTTCTTC. Translated, it gives CASSQGTGAPRNEQFF. This sequence joins TRBV14 and TRBJ2-1; the match to TRBD1 covers 7 bases. Germline CDR1 is SGHDN and CDR2 is FVKESK. J was trimmed by 7 bases and V by 1 base; bases with no gene match: 10. This CDR3 is 16 amino acids long. Full variable domain (missing parts from reference TRBV14 and TRBJ2-1): EAGVTQFPSHSVIEKGQTVTLRCDPISGHDNLYWYRRVMGKEIKFLLHFVKESKQDESGMPNNRFLAERTGGTYSTLKVQPAELEDSGVYFCASSQGTGAPRNEQFFGPGTRLTVL.